Presented here are 29 T cell receptor beta chains from one specimen sequenced in a study of T cell repertoires in cytomegalovirus infection. TCRdb used MiXCR to reprocess the reads, holding one entry per CDR3 protein. The sample shows 400,000 to 550,000 distinct CDR3 sequences, 10% to 12% of them seen only once. Sequencing used PBMCs. The source is a human donor in good health (CMV status not recorded). Some clones in this sample may be carry-over from other donors' samples.

This clonotype has at least ten counts. The genes are TRBV7-9 and TRBJ1-1; possible D gene TRBD1, 6 bases. The CDR3 runs to 15 residues. Trimming took off 6 bases at V and 0 bases at J, with 14 bases between the two ends. Germline V gene sequence: CDR1 SEHNR, CDR2 FQNEAQ (reference sequence). CDR3 DNA: TGTGCCAGCAGACCTCCCGGGACAATGAACACTGAAGCTTTCTTT. Its translation: CASRPPGTMNTEAFF.

This clonotype showed up just a few times. The chain employs TRBV2 and TRBJ1-6; no definite D call. The V and J ends lost 8 bases and 5 bases respectively, with 25 bases between them. Looked up from germline, CDR1 is SNHLY and CDR2 is FYNNEI. This CDR3 spans 18 amino acids. The CDR3 bases are TGTGCCAGCCAAAGGCCTGGAAGATTGGGCAGAGATAATTCACCCCTCCACTTT. Protein sequence: CASQRPGRLGRDNSPLHF.

There are many counts of this clonotype. The J gene is TRBJ2-2, the V gene TRBV12-3 or TRBV12-4; 7 nucleotides line up with TRBD2. V shed 5 bases and J 3 bases; nucleotides not matched to a gene: 15. CDR3 length equals 18 residues. This chain's CDR3 is CASSPPKKRGWDTGELFF. DNA for the CDR3: TGTGCCAGCAGTCCACCGAAAAAGCGGGGCTGGGACACCGGGGAGCTGTTTTTT.

In its sample, this clonotype was seen many times. The chain recombines TRBV29-1 with TRBJ2-1, with 8 bases matching TRBD2. There are 16 residues in the CDR3. CDR1 is SQVTM and CDR2 is ANQGSEA in the germline V gene. The CDR3 DNA sequence: TGCGGAGTTGAGGCGGGAGGAGGGGGCTCCTACAATGAGCAGTTCTTC. Translating gives CGVEAGGGGSYNEQFF.

Many counts were recorded for this clonotype. This chain uses TRBV6-1 with TRBJ2-7; no clear D. The germline V and J ends were trimmed by 5 bases and 2 bases, with 13 bases remaining between them. The CDR3 has 14 residues. Looked up from germline, CDR1 is MNHNS and CDR2 is SASEGT. CDR3 sequence: CASSRPGTAYEQYF. The CDR3 region has the DNA TGTGCCAGCAGTAGACCGGGCACCGCCTACGAGCAGTACTTC.

Ten or more counts support this clonotype. The V call is TRBV6-1, the J call TRBJ2-7; 7 positions agree with TRBD1. Germline V lookup: CDR1 MNHNS, CDR2 SASEGT. V shed 4 bases, J shed 1 base, and the junction held 10 bases outside the gene matches. The CDR3 totals 16 residues. The CDR3 sequence: CASSVGRQGISYEQYF. The CDR3 region has the DNA TGTGCCAGCAGTGTGGGCCGACAGGGTATTTCCTACGAGCAGTACTTC.

This rearrangement joins TRBV28 to TRBJ2-2; D remains ambiguous. Germline V CDR1 and CDR2: MDHEN, SYDVKM. The CDR3 is made up of 12 amino acids. V was shortened by 9 bases and J by 1 base, with 6 bases between the two germline ends. This CDR3 is CASTGNTGELFF. CDR3 nucleotides: TGTGCCAGTACCGGGAACACCGGGGAGCTGTTTTTT.

This clonotype was counted many times. V gene TRBV28 combines with J gene TRBJ2-7; no clear D gene. This CDR3 contains 15 residues. From germline, CDR1 is MDHEN and CDR2 SYDVKM. The V and J ends lost 2 bases and 0 bases respectively, with 11 bases between them. Here the CDR3 reads CASSLIRWSSYEQYF. As DNA, the CDR3 is TGTGCCAGCAGTTTAATTCGGTGGAGCTCCTACGAGCAGTACTTC. Together with reference TRBV28 and TRBJ2-7, the CDR3 gives the full variable domain: DVKVTQSSRYLVKRTGEKVFLECVQDMDHENMFWYRQDPGLGLRLIYFSYDVKMKEKGDIPEGYSVSREKKERFSLILESASTNQTSMYLCASSLIRWSSYEQYFGPGTRLTVT.

This clonotype occurred many times. This chain uses TRBV20-1 with TRBJ2-1, with 8 bases aligning to TRBD2. Germline CDR1 and CDR2: DFQATT and SNEGSKA (reference sequence). The CDR3 loop spans 14 amino acids. J lost 4 bases, V lost 6 bases, and 8 bases had no gene match. The CDR3 sequence: CSAPRASGYNEQFF. The DNA for the CDR3 is TGCAGTGCCCCGAGGGCTAGCGGGTACAATGAGCAGTTCTTC.

This chain connects TRBV10-3 to TRBJ1-5; 7 bases map to TRBD1. Germline V gives CDR1 ENHRY, CDR2 SYGVKD. Germline trimming cut 4 bases from V and 4 bases from J; bases unmatched to any gene: 13. This CDR3 has 17 amino acids. This CDR3 is CAISVGQPPNNNQPQHF. In DNA form, the CDR3 reads TGTGCCATCAGTGTGGGACAGCCGCCCAACAATAATCAGCCCCAGCATTTT.

This clonotype was counted at least ten times. This chain links TRBV20-1 with TRBJ2-5; 13 nucleotides match TRBD2. The CDR3 consists of 13 residues. Trimming removed 6 bases from V and 4 bases from J; junction bases left unmatched: 2. CDR1 and CDR2 (germline): DFQATT, SNEGSKA (reference sequence). Here the CDR3 DNA reads TGCAGTGCACGGACTAGCGGGAGAGAGACCCAGTACTTC. It specifies CSARTSGRETQYF.

This clonotype was observed a few times. V usage is TRBV2 and J usage is TRBJ1-5, with D perhaps matching TRBD1 (5 bases). Trimming removed 8 bases at V and 1 base at J, with 12 bases between. In germline, CDR1 is SNHLY, CDR2 FYNNEI. The CDR3 is made up of 14 amino acids. The CDR3 loop is CASGMEGSNQPQHF. In DNA, the CDR3 is TGTGCCAGCGGCATGGAGGGGAGCAATCAGCCCCAGCATTTT.

This clonotype has ten or more counts. The genes are TRBV20-1 and TRBJ2-7; TRBD2 might be the D (6 bases). CDR1 is DFQATT, CDR2 SNEGSKA, per germline (reference sequence). This CDR3 comprises 11 residues. V shed 0 bases and J shed 6 bases, with 6 bases lying between them. DNA for the CDR3: TGCAGTGCTAGAGATAGCGGCGAGCAGTACTTC. Residues: CSARDSGEQYF.

This clonotype has a count of ten or more. The chain joins TRBV15 to TRBJ1-4; tentatively, D is TRBD1 (6 bases). The germline V gene has CDR1 LNHNV and CDR2 YYDKDF (reference sequence). The length of the CDR3 is 13 residues. V was pared by 5 bases and J by 7 bases, with 11 bases between. In DNA form, the CDR3 reads TGTGCCACCAGCGAAAACAGGGTTGAAAAACTGTTTTTT. Residues: CATSENRVEKLFF.

This clonotype was recorded at least ten times. The rearrangement joins TRBV7-8 to TRBJ1-1; the match to TRBD1 covers 8 bases. This CDR3 is built from 16 residues. Per germline, CDR1 SGHVS and CDR2 FQNEAQ. V trimming: 6 bases; J trimming: 0 bases; junction bases outside the gene matches: 9. The CDR3 here is CASRPGQGIMNTEAFF. In DNA form, the CDR3 reads TGTGCCAGCAGGCCCGGACAGGGAATCATGAACACTGAAGCTTTCTTT. The whole variable domain, remainder taken from reference TRBV7-8 and TRBJ1-1, is GAGVSQSPRYKVAKRGQDVALRCDPISGHVSLFWYQQALGQGPEFLTYFQNEAQLDKSGLPSDRFFAERPEGSVSTLKIQRTQQEDSAVYLCASRPGQGIMNTEAFFGQGTRLTVV.

This clonotype was picked up one time. Just one base apart from a much larger clone, this may be a read error. The chain employs TRBV28 and TRBJ2-5; D unclear. The CDR3 length is 15 residues. CDR1 is MDHEN and CDR2 is SYDVKM in the germline V gene. The CDR3 sequence is CASSSLDKDQKTQYF. CDR3 sequence (DNA): TGTGCCAGCAGTTCCCTGGATAAGGACCAAAAGACCCAGTACTTC.

This clonotype was seen more than once but under ten times. The chain uses TRBV14 and TRBJ1-5; D is uncertain. Germline V lookup: CDR1 SGHDN, CDR2 FVKESK. The CDR3 sequence is 14 residues long. The germline V and J ends were trimmed by 1 base and 7 bases, with 11 bases remaining between them. The CDR3 sequence: CASSQGSVRQPQHF. CDR3 DNA sequence: TGTGCCAGCAGCCAAGGCTCGGTTCGGCAGCCCCAGCATTTT.

The gene calls are TRBV20-1 and TRBJ2-1; 13 bases match TRBD2. The CDR3 length is 18 residues. The germline gives CDR1 DFQATT, CDR2 SNEGSKA (reference sequence). Trimming took 1 base from V and 3 from J; bases not matched to a gene: 9. CDR3 in amino acids: CSARGGLAGAPRYNEQFF. DNA of the CDR3: TGCAGTGCTAGAGGTGGACTAGCGGGGGCCCCCCGCTACAATGAGCAGTTCTTC.

This clonotype has ten or more counts. This chain's CDR3 is CASGPGNEQFF. The DNA for the CDR3 is TGTGCCAGCGGGCCGGGGAATGAGCAGTTCTTC. The V and J genes are TRBV2 and TRBJ2-1, with D possibly matching TRBD2 (5 bases). This CDR3 is 11 amino acids long. V was pared by 8 bases and J by 7 bases, with 9 bases between. From germline, CDR1 is SNHLY and CDR2 FYNNEI.

The J gene is TRBJ2-5, the V gene TRBV2, with D perhaps matching TRBD2 (5 bases). V lost 2 bases and J lost 13, with 17 bases in between. CDR1 and CDR2 (germline): SNHLY, FYNNEI. The CDR3 totals 13 residues. CDR3 loop: CASSEPRVPAGYF. In DNA, the CDR3 is TGTGCCAGCAGTGAACCACGGGTCCCCGCGGGGTACTTC.

This chain links TRBV30 with TRBJ1-2; TRBD1 is a possible D gene (6 bases). The CDR3 contains 13 residues. V was clipped by 3 bases and J by 3 bases, with 11 bases between them. Per germline, CDR1 GTSNPN and CDR2 SVGIG (reference sequence). This CDR3 reads CAWSQGKDYGYTF. The CDR3 region has the DNA TGTGCCTGGAGCCAGGGGAAGGACTATGGCTACACCTTC.

This clonotype was picked up one time. The chain employs TRBV7-4 and TRBJ2-7, with D uncertain. Trimming shortened V by 5 bases and J by 7 bases, and 9 bases separated the two germline ends. The CDR3 length is 11 residues. Germline V gene data show CDR1 as SGHVT and CDR2 as SQSDAQ. The CDR3 spells CASSRTWEQYF. The DNA for the CDR3 is TGTGCCAGCAGCCGTACATGGGAGCAGTACTTC.

The CDR3: CASSRDPFRYNEQFF. The CDR3 DNA follows: TGTGCCAGCAGCCGCGACCCCTTTAGGTACAATGAGCAGTTCTTC. The chain has TRBV16 and TRBJ2-1; no reliable D call. V lost 4 bases and J lost 4, with 14 bases in between. This CDR3 has 15 amino acids. Germline lookup yields CDR1 KGHSY and CDR2 FQNENV.

This clonotype has a count of ten or more. J is TRBJ1-1 and V is TRBV29-1, with TRBD1 identical over 7 bases. Per germline, CDR1 SQVTM and CDR2 ANQGSEA. V shed 5 bases and J 7 bases; nucleotides not matched to a gene: 10. This CDR3 spans 13 amino acids. CDR3 DNA: TGCAGCGTTCGGCAGGGGGAATGGGGTGAAGCTTTCTTT. This encodes CSVRQGEWGEAFF.

The table lists this clonotype with many counts. The J gene is TRBJ2-7, the V gene TRBV12-3 or TRBV12-4, with D maybe TRBD2 (7 bases). This CDR3 contains 13 residues. Trimming removed 8 bases at V and 3 bases at J, with 14 bases between. CDR3 sequence (DNA): TGTGCCAGCTCCCGGGGGGCGGACTACGAGCAGTACTTC. Its translation is CASSRGADYEQYF.

The chain uses TRBV7-9 and TRBJ2-5; D perhaps matches TRBD1 (5 bases). V was shortened by 11 bases and J by 0 bases, with 13 bases between the two germline ends. The CDR3 sequence is 13 residues long. Germline lookup yields CDR1 SEHNR and CDR2 FQNEAQ (reference sequence). The CDR3 DNA follows: TGTGCCGCAGATAAGGGGTACCAAGAGACCCAGTACTTC. This codes for CAADKGYQETQYF.

This clonotype appeared a few times. The chain couples TRBV29-1 to TRBJ2-2, with D tentatively TRBD1 or TRBD2 (7 bases each). The CDR3 has 20 amino acids. The V gene lost 0 bases and the J gene lost 1 base, with 24 bases spanning the gap. From germline, CDR1 is SQVTM and CDR2 ANQGSEA. Written as DNA, the CDR3 is TGCAGCGTTGAAGAACTCCGCTGGCCGGCAGGGGGGGTGAACACCGGGGAGCTGTTTTTT. It encodes CSVEELRWPAGGVNTGELFF.

This clonotype appeared many times. The V gene is TRBV5-1, the J gene TRBJ2-4; 8 bases fit TRBD2. J gave up 8 bases and V 0 bases, and 7 bases lay outside the gene matches. Germline V gene data show CDR1 as SGHRS and CDR2 as YFSETQ. The CDR3 spans 15 residues. The CDR3 loop is CASSLEREGGDIQYF. As DNA, the CDR3 is TGCGCCAGCAGCTTGGAACGGGAGGGTGGAGACATTCAGTACTTC.

This clonotype was found many times. This CDR3 is CASSPGQGDSYEQYF. Written as DNA, the CDR3 is TGTGCCAGCAGCCCTGGACAGGGAGACTCCTACGAGCAGTACTTC. The chain employs TRBV28 and TRBJ2-7; 8 nucleotides align to TRBD1. CDR3 length equals 15 residues. Per the germline V gene, CDR1 is MDHEN and CDR2 is SYDVKM. With 6 bases clipped from V and 0 bases from J, the junction kept 7 bases outside the gene matches.